These 15 T cell receptor beta chains share one sample of origin, sequenced in a study of OX40 agonist ivuxolimab in advanced cancers. The protocol was immunoSEQ multiplex PCR, while the TCRdb copy is restricted to in-frame clones and leaves out a portion. The sample has 97,000 or so clones; around 87% are singletons. Sequencing used CD4+ or CD8+ T cells sorted from blood, obtained in a trial of the OX40 agonist ivuxolimab. These receptors were taken from an adult with an advanced solid tumor such as melanoma, head and neck, liver or kidney cancer.

The rearrangement uses TRBV6-6 and TRBJ2-1; 8 bases align to TRBD1. Germline V gene data show CDR1 as MNHNY and CDR2 as SVGAGI (reference sequence). The CDR3 runs to 16 residues. V trimming: 5 bases; J trimming: 0 bases; junction bases outside the gene matches: 6. The chain's CDR3 is CASSPRTGSSYNEQFF. The CDR3 nucleotides read TGTGCCAGCAGTCCCAGGACAGGGAGCTCCTACAATGAGCAGTTCTTC.

The sample holds one count of this clone. The chain is built from TRBV27 and TRBJ2-7; tentative D call: TRBD2 (6 bases). CDR3 length equals 13 residues. Trimming removed 6 bases at V and 0 bases at J, with 9 bases between. Germline CDR1 is MNHEY and CDR2 is SMNVEV (reference sequence). The CDR3 reads CASRHSGSYEQYF. The DNA of the CDR3 is TGTGCCAGCAGACATAGCGGCTCCTACGAGCAGTACTTC.

The chain links TRBV18 to TRBJ2-1; TRBD1 matches at 9 bases. Unmatched junction bases numbered 8, after V lost 1 base and J lost 10 bases. Germline CDR1 reads KGHSH; CDR2 reads LQKENI. The CDR3 is 15 residues long. The CDR3 sequence: CASSPLGTGKGEQFF. The DNA of the CDR3 is TGTGCCAGCTCACCACTAGGGACAGGGAAAGGCGAGCAGTTCTTC.

The chain recombines TRBV30 with TRBJ1-2; 9 positions match TRBD1. The CDR3 is made up of 16 amino acids. Germline V gives CDR1 GTSNPN, CDR2 SVGIG (reference sequence). Unmatched junction bases numbered 13, after V lost 1 base and J lost 7 bases. CDR3 residues: CAWSDAGTGKSAGYTF. The DNA for the CDR3 is TGTGCCTGGAGTGACGCCGGGACAGGGAAATCTGCTGGCTACACCTTC.

In its sample, this clone was seen a few times. The chain recombines TRBV5-1 with TRBJ1-1, with TRBD1 matching over 7 bases. The J segment lost 5 bases and the V segment lost 3 bases, leaving 1 base of the junction unmatched. In germline, CDR1 is SGHRS, CDR2 YFSETQ. The CDR3 length is 12 residues. The CDR3 loop is CASSSTGTEAFF. CDR3 bases: TGCGCCAGCAGCTCGACAGGGACTGAAGCTTTCTTT.

The CDR3 loop reads CASEPLAGGPNEQFF. CDR3 coding DNA: TGTGCCAGCGAGCCTTTGGCGGGAGGGCCCAATGAGCAGTTCTTC. The J gene is TRBJ2-1, the V gene TRBV9, with 9 bases identical to TRBD2. Germline V gene sequence: CDR1 SGDLS, CDR2 YYNGEE. Trimming took 7 bases from V and 6 from J; bases not matched to a gene: 11. The length of the CDR3 is 15 residues.

The chain links TRBV18 to TRBJ2-5; tentatively, D is TRBD1 (6 bases). The CDR3 length is 13 residues. The V end lost 5 bases, the J end lost 5 bases, and 12 bases lay between the germline ends. Germline lookup yields CDR1 KGHSH and CDR2 LQKENI. The CDR3 coding sequence is TGTGCCAGCTCAGACAGGCAAACGGAGACCCAGTACTTC. It yields the protein CASSDRQTETQYF.

The V gene is TRBV6-1, the J gene TRBJ2-7; 10 bases map to TRBD2. Per the germline V gene, CDR1 is MNHNS and CDR2 is SASEGT. This CDR3 has 15 residues. V lost 5 bases to trimming and J lost 1 base; unmatched junction nucleotides: 5. DNA of the CDR3: TGTGCCAGCAGTCAAACTAGCGGGGCTTCCTACGAGCAGTACTTC. Its translation: CASSQTSGASYEQYF.

J is TRBJ2-1 and V is TRBV28; 11 nucleotides line up with TRBD2. The germline V gene encodes CDR1 MDHEN and CDR2 SYDVKM. The CDR3 is made up of 17 amino acids. With 3 bases clipped from V and 5 bases from J, the junction kept 9 bases outside the gene matches. Here the CDR3 DNA reads TGTGCCAGCAGTTTCCCCCCCGGGACTAGCGGTCACAATGAGCAGTTCTTC. Its translation is CASSFPPGTSGHNEQFF.

V usage is TRBV2 and J usage is TRBJ2-1, with D perhaps being TRBD1 or TRBD2 (5 bases each). Looked up from germline, CDR1 is SNHLY and CDR2 is FYNNEI. The CDR3 totals 14 residues. Trimming cost V 2 bases and J 7 bases, with 12 bases left between them. DNA of the CDR3: TGTGCCAGCAGTGAACTAGCAGGGTCTAATGAGCAGTTCTTC. Protein sequence: CASSELAGSNEQFF.

CDR3 amino acids: CASLGTGEGYTF. The CDR3 region has the DNA TGTGCCAGCCTCGGGACAGGGGAAGGCTACACCTTC. The J gene is TRBJ1-2, the V gene TRBV6-6; 10 nucleotides match TRBD1. Germline CDR1 and CDR2: MNHNY and SVGAGI (reference sequence). This CDR3 spans 12 amino acids. V shed 8 bases, J shed 8 bases, and the junction held 5 bases outside the gene matches.

The chain joins TRBV30 to TRBJ2-7, with 9 positions matching TRBD1. This CDR3 has 15 amino acids. Per the germline V gene, CDR1 is GTSNPN and CDR2 is SVGIG (reference sequence). V lost 1 base, J lost 3 bases, and 7 bases stayed unmatched. CDR3 region: CAWSGGTGPVYEQYF. DNA for the CDR3: TGTGCCTGGAGTGGGGGGACAGGGCCCGTCTACGAGCAGTACTTC.

J is TRBJ1-4 and V is TRBV2; D is possibly TRBD1 (6 bases). The CDR3 length is 14 residues. V dropped 0 bases and J dropped 8 bases, with 10 bases sitting between them. Germline CDR1 and CDR2: SNHLY and FYNNEI. The CDR3 sequence: CASSEARRGEKLFF. In DNA, the CDR3 is TGTGCCAGCAGTGAAGCCCGCAGGGGAGAAAAACTGTTTTTT.

The chain couples TRBV5-6 to TRBJ1-2; D ambiguous. The germline V gene has CDR1 SGHDT and CDR2 YYEEEE. Trimming stripped 0 bases from V and 8 bases from J, with 20 bases between. The CDR3 is 16 amino acids. The chain's CDR3 is CASSLGMSRHRGGYTF. Here the CDR3 DNA reads TGTGCCAGCAGCTTGGGTATGAGCAGGCATAGAGGAGGCTACACCTTC.

The gene calls are TRBV29-1 and TRBJ2-7; the match to TRBD1 covers 12 bases. After removal of 6 bases from V and 7 bases from J, the junction contained 10 bases not matched to a gene. Germline V lookup: CDR1 SQVTM, CDR2 ANQGSEA. The CDR3 is 14 amino acids. The chain's CDR3 is CSVVTGTGGLEQYF. Here the CDR3 DNA reads TGCAGCGTCGTAACCGGGACAGGGGGCCTTGAGCAGTACTTC.